This TCR beta chain was found in a study of T cell responses to AZD1222 COVID-19 vaccine. Generated by immunoSEQ multiplex PCR, the TCRdb table keeps only in-frame clones and is missing some. The sample gives roughly 50,000 clones, 70% to 80% of which show up once; roughly 7.2% is in the top ten. Points from the study as a whole: The repertoires were collected only after the peak T cell response. Donor demographics were predominantly white British with a female majority; clonal diversity may be underestimated. Targets within unmutated variant regions were reportedly found for nearly half of spike-specific TCRs.

A word on this clone: As yet, its antigen is unknown.

This TCR derives from an adult in good health. Source: peripheral blood, taken on day 0 of AZD1222 vaccination.

The CDR3 loop reads CASSLGKISTDTQYF. In DNA, the CDR3 is TGTGCCAGCAGCTTGGGGAAAATCAGCACAGATACGCAGTATTTT. The J gene is TRBJ2-3, the V gene TRBV5-6; D not resolved. The germline V and J ends were trimmed by 0 bases and 0 bases, with 8 bases remaining between them. The CDR3 contains 15 residues. Per germline, CDR1 SGHDT and CDR2 YYEEEE.